The rows below give T cell receptor beta chains drawn from one sample of a study of identifying expanded T cells in peripheral blood. Method: immunoSEQ multiplex PCR; TCRdb's copy keeps in-frame clones and lacks some. This sample has more than 50,000 clones, with around 86% found just once. Sequences were obtained from blood. The receptors shown here come from a person aged 18 to 75 in good health. Both conserved end residues are part of each CDR3. The D gene is left open where the match is weak. The size field is filled for only some rows; it gives once, few, many or a size class.

V	J	D	size	CDR3	DNA
TRBV6-1	TRBJ1-3	.	.	CASSEQGTSGNTIYF	TGTGCCAGCAGTGAACAGGGGACCTCTGGAAACACCATATATTTT
TRBV9	TRBJ1-2	TRBD1	many	CASSTRTQGAGGYTF	TGTGCCAGCAGCACCCGAACACAGGGGGCGGGTGGCTACACCTTC
TRBV5-1	TRBJ2-2	.	.	CASSWTVVGELFF	TGCGCCAGCAGCTGGACAGTCGTCGGGGAGCTGTTTTTT
TRBV5-1	TRBJ1-6	TRBD1	.	CASSFTGGRSPLHF	TGCGCCAGCAGCTTTACAGGGGGCCGATCACCCCTCCACTTT
TRBV30	TRBJ1-1	.	.	CASGQTYTEAFF	TGTGCCTCTGGACAGACCTACACTGAAGCTTTCTTT
TRBV19	TRBJ1-2	.	many	CASNFFGGANTF	TGTGCCAGTAACTTCTTCGGGGGCGCGAACACCTTC
TRBV20-1	TRBJ1-1	.	.	CSARERTNYVF	TGCAGTGCTAGAGAAAGAACGAATTATGTCTTT
TRBV10-1	TRBJ1-2	.	.	CASSGATNLYRDANYGYTF	TGCGCCAGCAGTGGGGCAACAAATCTTTACAGGGACGCCAACTATGGCTACACCTTC
TRBV5-4	TRBJ2-1	TRBD2	.	CASSPRTGGLREDEQFF	TGTGCCAGCAGCCCGCGAACTGGGGGACTAAGAGAGGATGAGCAGTTCTTC
TRBV19	TRBJ2-5	.	few	CATRGGNQETQYF	TGTGCCACCCGTGGGGGTAACCAAGAGACCCAGTACTTC
TRBV25-1	TRBJ1-3	.	.	CASSERLHGGNTIYF	TGTGCCAGCAGTGAACGTCTGCATGGGGGAAACACCATATATTTT
TRBV4-1	TRBJ1-2	TRBD1	.	CASSQEDRGVGGYTF	TGCGCCAGCAGCCAAGAAGACAGGGGGGTGGGTGGCTACACCTTC
TRBV9	TRBJ2-2	.	.	CASSTGTSNTGELFF	TGTGCCAGCAGCACCGGGACTTCGAACACCGGGGAGCTGTTTTTT
TRBV19	TRBJ1-5	.	once	CASIGLLRDQPQHF	TGTGCCAGTATCGGACTATTGCGCGATCAGCCCCAGCATTTT
TRBV29-1	TRBJ2-3	.	.	CSVEDLWSRGTDTQYF	TGCAGCGTTGAAGATCTATGGAGCCGTGGCACAGATACGCAGTATTTT
TRBV4-2	TRBJ1-3	.	.	CASSQMDTPAWGNTIYF	TGTGCCAGCAGCCAAATGGACACTCCGGCTTGGGGAAACACCATATATTTT
TRBV5-1	TRBJ2-7	.	.	CASSLERPGVGYEQYF	TGCGCCAGCAGCTTGGAGCGTCCGGGAGTCGGATACGAGCAGTACTTC
TRBV5-6	TRBJ1-2	TRBD1	few	CASSWDRAVYGYTF	TGTGCCAGCAGCTGGGACAGGGCCGTCTATGGCTACACCTTC
TRBV27	TRBJ1-6	.	medium-sized	CASSLSRTYNSPLHF	TGTGCCAGCAGTTTAAGCAGGACCTATAATTCACCCCTCCACTTT
TRBV10-3	TRBJ2-1	.	.	CAISGSTVRNEQFF	TGTGCCATCAGTGGGTCTACGGTACGGAATGAGCAGTTCTTC